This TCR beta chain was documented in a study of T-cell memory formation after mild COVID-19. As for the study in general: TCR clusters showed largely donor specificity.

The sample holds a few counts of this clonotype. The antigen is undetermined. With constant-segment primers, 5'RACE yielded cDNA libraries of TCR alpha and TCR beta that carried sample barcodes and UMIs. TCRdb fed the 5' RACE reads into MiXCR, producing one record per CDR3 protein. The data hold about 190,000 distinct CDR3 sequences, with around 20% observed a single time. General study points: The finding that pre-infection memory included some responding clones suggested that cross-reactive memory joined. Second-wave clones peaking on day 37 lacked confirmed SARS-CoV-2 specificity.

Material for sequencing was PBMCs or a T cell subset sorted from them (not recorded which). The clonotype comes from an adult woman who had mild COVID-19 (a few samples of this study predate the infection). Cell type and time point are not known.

In DNA, the CDR3 is TGTGCCAGCAGGGAGACAGGAGTCTCACCCCTCCACTTT. Protein product: CASRETGVSPLHF. The chain recombines TRBV7-2 with TRBJ1-6; a weak D match, TRBD1 (6 bases). The CDR3 totals 13 residues. The V gene's germline CDR1 is SGHTA and CDR2 FQGNSA. Trimming removed 6 bases at V and 10 bases at J, with 13 bases between.